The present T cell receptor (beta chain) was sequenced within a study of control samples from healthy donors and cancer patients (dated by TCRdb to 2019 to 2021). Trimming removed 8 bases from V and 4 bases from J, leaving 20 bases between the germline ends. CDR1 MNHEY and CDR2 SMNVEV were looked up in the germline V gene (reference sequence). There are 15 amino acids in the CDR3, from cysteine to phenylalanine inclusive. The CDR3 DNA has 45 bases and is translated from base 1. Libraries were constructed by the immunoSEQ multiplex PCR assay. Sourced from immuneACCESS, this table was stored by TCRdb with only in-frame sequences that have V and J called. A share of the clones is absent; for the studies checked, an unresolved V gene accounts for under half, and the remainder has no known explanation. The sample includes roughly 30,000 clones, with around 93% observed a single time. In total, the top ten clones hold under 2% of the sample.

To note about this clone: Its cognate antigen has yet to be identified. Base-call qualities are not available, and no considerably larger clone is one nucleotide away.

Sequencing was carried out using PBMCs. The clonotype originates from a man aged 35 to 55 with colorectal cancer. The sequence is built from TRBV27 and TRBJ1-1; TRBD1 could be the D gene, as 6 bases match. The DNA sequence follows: TGTGCCAGCCACAAGGGGGAAGGGAGGCGCACTGAAGCTTTCTTT. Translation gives CASHKGEGRRTEAFF.